The following is a T cell receptor (beta chain) sequence with its context. The target of this receptor is not known. Base-call qualities are not available, and no considerably larger clone is one nucleotide away. To demonstrate the VDJtools post-analysis software, the study profiled TCR beta repertoires from the peripheral blood of 10 to 15 young patients with multiple sclerosis. The multiple sclerosis patients were children and adolescents ranging in age from roughly 6 to 16 years. The record originates from a study of post-analysis software for immune sequencing data (dated by TCRdb to between 2014 and 2017). With respect to the entire study: Disease courses on record covered relapsing-remitting, secondary progressive and progressive-relapsing multiple sclerosis, though some patients had no subtype annotation. A subset of samples was prepared in parallel using single-end sample barcoding, then pooled and co-amplified after Illumina adapter ligation. Patient repertoires were compared against about a dozen previously published healthy control repertoires from donors aged roughly 6 to 28 years.

The germline V and J ends show losses of 3 bases and 3 bases respectively, and no gene match explains 5 bases of the junction. The CDR3 goes from the cysteine to the phenylalanine over 16 residues. Kept here is only the CDR3 DNA, which spans 48 bases and is read in frame from base 1. The germline V gene supplies CDR1 MGHDK and CDR2 SYGVNS. The full study reports these points: Direct clustering with F measure revealed strong co-clustering of samples prepared in the same batch, which led to a batch-effect correction. Significantly higher frequencies in patients than in controls were found for a handful of TRBV segments, including TRBV5-6, TRBV5-1 and TRBV20-1. Normalized Chao1 diversity was significantly lower in multiple sclerosis patients than controls, suggesting substantial peripheral T-cell clonal expansion. The multiple sclerosis patient group was slightly younger than the control group.

Library construction relied on PCR. TCRdb shows the sequencer as Illumina HiSeq 2500. To reduce PCR and sequencing biases, unique molecular identifiers were incorporated into the TCR beta cDNA libraries. Approximately 500,000 cDNA molecules were obtained per 1 to 10 million input T cells, so each molecule approximated one T cell. The same protocol used for the earlier healthy control dataset was applied to prepare and sequence the patient libraries. Within a given batch, samples were prepared together, multiplexed and sequenced on the same HiSeq lane. For the original study's pipeline: Raw barcoded reads were processed with MIGEC, and single-read molecular identifier groups were discarded before consensus assembly and CDR3 extraction. Clonotype tables were post-analysed with VDJtools, normalizing diversity by down-sampling all datasets to the smallest sample size. To correct batch-related cross-sample contamination, repertoire overlap clustering matched CDR3 amino acid sequences but not nucleotide sequences. The public reads were reanalyzed by TCRdb: fastp trimming at Q25, MiXCR alignment, in-frame beta chains only. Each CDR3 protein appears once, grouped with its most common genes and DNA. Here the V and J calls rest on TCRdb's processing, not on the authors' analysis. Here the sample has more than 450,000 distinct CDR3 sequences; roughly 46% occur a single time. The top ten clones comprise under 2% of the sample.

The sequence derives from a girl aged 10-17 years with multiple sclerosis. Sample: blood. The sequence links TRBV25-1 to TRBJ1-4, with 9 bases in between that match TRBD1. The nucleotide sequence reads as follows: TGTGCCAGCAGTGACCCAACAGGGGGCTCTAATGAAAAACTGTTTTTT. Its product reads: CASSDPTGGSNEKLFF. With the rest looked up from the reference TRBV25-1 and TRBJ1-4 genes rather than sequenced, the full variable domain is EADIYQTPRYLVIGTGKKITLECSQTMGHDKMYWYQQDPGMELHLIHYSYGVNSTEKGDLSSESTVSRIRTEHFPLTLESARPSHTSQYLCASSDPTGGSNEKLFFGSGTQLSVL.